This T cell receptor (beta chain) is drawn from a study of blood T cell repertoires in COVID-19. Germline V gene data show CDR1 as MNHNS and CDR2 as SASEGT. This CDR3 region has 15 residues. The V gene end was trimmed by 3 bases and the J gene end by 8 bases; junction bases not matched to a gene: 8. Generated by immunoSEQ multiplex PCR, the TCRdb table keeps only in-frame clones and is missing some. The sample lists under 300,000 clones; nearly 95% were seen once. V usage is TRBV6-1 and J usage is TRBJ1-4; 8 positions match TRBD1. The sample consisted of peripheral blood. The source of this sequence is a young man with COVID-19, enrolled during active disease. The CDR3 region is CASSDPRTGWEKLFF. The CDR3 bases are TGTGCCAGCAGTGATCCCCGGACAGGGTGGGAAAAACTGTTTTTT.